This TCR beta chain was recorded in a study of CDR3 diversity in severe acne (dated by TCRdb to the late 2010s). In regard to this clonotype: Its antigen is unknown. Base qualities were left out, and no much larger clone turns up one base away.

Library method: PCR. The sequencer listed for this sample is Illumina HiSeq 2000. In-frame beta chains were kept once TCRdb had trimmed the public reads at Q25 with fastp and called clones with MiXCR. Records with the same CDR3 protein are collapsed into one entry carrying the most frequent genes and DNA. For this sample the table gives more than 85,000 distinct CDR3 sequences, of which 45% to 60% were detected only once. The top ten constitute approximately 13% of the sample. The CDR3 spans 17 residues, from the cysteine through the phenylalanine. Just the 51-base CDR3 DNA is kept, in frame starting at base 1. The V end gives up 6 bases and the J end 1 base, leaving 11 bases in the junction not matched to a gene. CDR1 and CDR2, looked up from the germline V gene, are MGHRA and YSYEKL.

The chain is assembled from TRBV4-1 and TRBJ2-2, and 7 junction bases match TRBD2. The sequence was collected from a male donor with acne. Sequenced: blood. The CDR3 amino acid sequence is: CASRLTLADQNTGELFF. Here is the DNA: TGCGCCAGCAGGCTCACTCTAGCGGACCAGAACACCGGGGAGCTGTTTTTT.